These T cell receptor beta chains were read from a single sample in a study of cytomegalovirus exposure and HLA in healthy donors. Data came from immunoSEQ multiplex PCR; TCRdb stores just in-frame clones and leaves some out. The sample contains over 150,000 clones, roughly 80% of which appear only once. Sequenced sample: PBMCs. The receptors come from a man between 45 and 60 years old in good health and CMV-seropositive. CDR3s include the opening cysteine and the closing phenylalanine or tryptophan. Each record gives: V gene, CDR3 length, J gene, CDR3 protein.

V gene: TRBV7-7; CDR3 length: 16; J gene: TRBJ2-1; CDR3 protein: CASSFVGGSSYNEQFF
V gene: TRBV27; CDR3 length: 14; J gene: TRBJ1-1; CDR3 protein: CASSSGQVNTEAFF
V gene: TRBV5-8; CDR3 length: 16; J gene: TRBJ2-1; CDR3 protein: CASSLGLAGFYNEQFF
V gene: TRBV19; CDR3 length: 13; J gene: TRBJ2-1; CDR3 protein: CATVVTGKNEQFF
V gene: TRBV11-2; CDR3 length: 15; J gene: TRBJ2-7; CDR3 protein: CASSLDPGLSYEQYF
V gene: TRBV5-1; CDR3 length: 14; J gene: TRBJ2-1; CDR3 protein: CASSLESLYNEQFF
V gene: TRBV11-2; CDR3 length: 13; J gene: -; CDR3 protein: CASSSDRAYEQYF
V gene: TRBV5-1; CDR3 length: 16; J gene: TRBJ1-5; CDR3 protein: CASSLGGDGGARTQHF
V gene: TRBV7-8; CDR3 length: 14; J gene: TRBJ2-1; CDR3 protein: CASSLGVNDGEQFF
V gene: TRBV6-1; CDR3 length: 13; J gene: TRBJ2-7; CDR3 protein: CASSEQQSYEQYF
V gene: TRBV9; CDR3 length: 14; J gene: TRBJ1-1; CDR3 protein: CASSVDPLREVAFF
V gene: TRBV18; CDR3 length: 14; J gene: TRBJ2-2; CDR3 protein: CASSPREVSGELFF
V gene: TRBV4-3; CDR3 length: 19; J gene: TRBJ2-3; CDR3 protein: CASSQDRTSGGRGTDTQYF
V gene: TRBV7-9; CDR3 length: 13; J gene: TRBJ1-1; CDR3 protein: CATRGQLNTEAFF
V gene: TRBV4-3; CDR3 length: 16; J gene: TRBJ1-1; CDR3 protein: CASSQVAGALNTEAFF
V gene: TRBV6-5; CDR3 length: 15; J gene: TRBJ1-6; CDR3 protein: CASSYDRDWNSPLHF
V gene: TRBV28; CDR3 length: 15; J gene: TRBJ2-3; CDR3 protein: CASSQQGPGTDTQYF
V gene: TRBV28; CDR3 length: 13; J gene: TRBJ1-2; CDR3 protein: CASRPTSDYGYTF
V gene: TRBV6-1; CDR3 length: 13; J gene: TRBJ1-2; CDR3 protein: CASSEGLIYGYTF
V gene: TRBV7-2; CDR3 length: 14; J gene: TRBJ2-3; CDR3 protein: CASSWTLQGDTQYF
V gene: TRBV18; CDR3 length: 16; J gene: TRBJ2-2; CDR3 protein: CASSPFVQGQAGELFF
V gene: TRBV2; CDR3 length: 15; J gene: TRBJ2-5; CDR3 protein: CASRMGTGPQETQYF
V gene: TRBV5-1; CDR3 length: 16; J gene: TRBJ2-6; CDR3 protein: CASSLQGAAGANVLTF
V gene: TRBV5-8; CDR3 length: 15; J gene: TRBJ2-7; CDR3 protein: CASSLDGTETYEQYF
V gene: TRBV28; CDR3 length: 15; J gene: TRBJ1-5; CDR3 protein: CASSPGVPGDQPQHF
V gene: TRBV18; CDR3 length: 14; J gene: TRBJ1-2; CDR3 protein: CASSQGVEADGYTF
V gene: TRBV7-9; CDR3 length: 17; J gene: TRBJ2-5; CDR3 protein: CASSLVGVGGARETQYF
V gene: TRBV2; CDR3 length: 14; J gene: TRBJ1-4; CDR3 protein: CASGGQDGGEKLFF
V gene: TRBV28; CDR3 length: 14; J gene: TRBJ2-1; CDR3 protein: CASRVGSALFEQFF
V gene: TRBV4-1; CDR3 length: 15; J gene: TRBJ2-1; CDR3 protein: CASSQDPSSYNEQFF
V gene: TRBV7-8; CDR3 length: 13; J gene: TRBJ1-1; CDR3 protein: CASSFGVDTEAFF
V gene: TRBV28; CDR3 length: 13; J gene: TRBJ1-2; CDR3 protein: CASSLNSLYGYTF
V gene: TRBV28; CDR3 length: 14; J gene: TRBJ1-6; CDR3 protein: CASSLGAANSPLHF
V gene: TRBV18; CDR3 length: 13; J gene: TRBJ1-1; CDR3 protein: CASSPIRKTEAFF
V gene: TRBV5-6; CDR3 length: 15; J gene: TRBJ2-7; CDR3 protein: CASSFSTAASYEQYF
V gene: TRBV5-1; CDR3 length: 15; J gene: TRBJ2-2; CDR3 protein: CASSRVRENTGELFF
V gene: TRBV27; CDR3 length: 14; J gene: TRBJ1-3; CDR3 protein: CASSLNRAGNTIYF
V gene: TRBV30; CDR3 length: 13; J gene: TRBJ1-1; CDR3 protein: CAWSNGLDTEAFF
V gene: TRBV28; CDR3 length: 15; J gene: TRBJ2-2; CDR3 protein: CASSFLAENTGELFF
V gene: TRBV30; CDR3 length: 14; J gene: TRBJ1-4; CDR3 protein: CAWSPRGTNEKLFF
V gene: TRBV18; CDR3 length: 14; J gene: TRBJ2-7; CDR3 protein: CASSKAQSTYEQYF
V gene: TRBV6-1; CDR3 length: 14; J gene: TRBJ1-4; CDR3 protein: CASSERRSNEKLFF
V gene: TRBV30; CDR3 length: 13; J gene: TRBJ2-1; CDR3 protein: CAWSETRYNEQFF
V gene: TRBV2; CDR3 length: 13; J gene: TRBJ2-1; CDR3 protein: CASKAGENNEQFF